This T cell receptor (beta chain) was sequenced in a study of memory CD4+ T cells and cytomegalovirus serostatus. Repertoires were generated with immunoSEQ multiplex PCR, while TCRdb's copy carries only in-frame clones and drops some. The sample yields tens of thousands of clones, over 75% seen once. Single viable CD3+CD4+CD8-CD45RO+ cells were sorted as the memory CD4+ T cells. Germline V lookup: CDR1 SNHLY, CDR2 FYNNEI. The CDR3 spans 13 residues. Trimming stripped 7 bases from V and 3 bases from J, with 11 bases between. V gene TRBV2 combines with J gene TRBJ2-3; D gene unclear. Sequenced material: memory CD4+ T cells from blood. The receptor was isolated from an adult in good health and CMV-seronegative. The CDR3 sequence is CASNLLRTDTQYF. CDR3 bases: TGTGCCAGCAACCTTCTGAGAACAGATACGCAGTATTTT.